This entry concerns a single T cell receptor (beta chain). Its target is unknown. The J segment lost 8 bases and the V segment lost 5 bases, leaving 7 bases of the junction unmatched. The CDR3 consists of 14 residues. This entry is derived from a study of neurological immune-mediated disorders. A 10-nucleotide random UMI tagged transcripts in template-switch 5'RACE cDNA synthesis. TCRdb re-derived calls from the 5' RACE reads in MiXCR, one entry per CDR3 protein. The table records about 10,000 distinct CDR3 sequences, under 25% of them present only once. Whole-study findings and limits: Phylogenetic grouping assigned the repertoires of 18 of 34 multiple sclerosis patients to a single related-CDR3 cluster, which may represent a signature.

Sequenced: CD8+ T cells from blood. V gene TRBV12-3 or TRBV12-4 combines with J gene TRBJ2-1; the match to TRBD2 covers 9 bases. The TCR sequence derives from a woman aged 40-49 years with multiple sclerosis. This CDR3 reads CASSTGTSLDEQFF. Here the CDR3 DNA reads TGTGCCAGCAGTACCGGGACTAGCCTTGATGAGCAGTTCTTC.